This T cell receptor beta chain was recovered during a study of radiation and T cells in renal cell carcinoma. Across the whole study: Nephrectomy followed 15 Gy stereotactic body radiation by 4 weeks.

Points on this clone: Its antigen remains unidentified.

Study results and caveats: No pretreatment tumor biopsies were available for baseline clonotypes. Top tumor clonotypes rose in blood 2 weeks post-radiation, then contracted.

The protocol was immunoSEQ multiplex PCR, while the TCRdb copy is restricted to in-frame clones and leaves out a portion. Seen here are roughly 140,000 clones, about nine tenths observed once, and the top ten hold 10% to 15%. Time point meaning: blood 2 weeks post-SBRT. Treatment given: 15 Gy SBRT to primary tumor, nephrectomy 4 weeks later. Germline V CDR1 and CDR2: MNHNY, SVGAGI (reference sequence). Trimming at V came to 5 bases and at J to 3 bases, leaving 8 bases not matched to a gene. The CDR3 sequence is 15 residues long. The V call is TRBV6-6, the J call TRBJ2-7; 9 bases are a match to TRBD2. The material sequenced was blood, taken from a patient whose treatment included radiotherapy and nephrectomy. This sequence was found in a woman in her 50s with renal cell carcinoma. CDR3 nucleotides: TGTGCCAGCAGTCCCCTAGCGGGGCCCCGCTACGAGCAGTACTTC. Translated, it gives CASSPLAGPRYEQYF.